The T cell receptor (beta chain) described here comes from a study of T cells in Graves' hyperthyroidism and ophthalmopathy. The CDR3 runs 17 residues. The germline V and J ends were trimmed by 1 base and 2 bases, with 17 bases remaining between them. Germline V lookup: CDR1 LGHDT, CDR2 YNNKEL (reference sequence). This clonotype was seen many times. Authors of the study amplified TCR beta CDR3 regions from RNA transcripts. RT-PCR in the first round (using the HTBI primer set) targeted the TCR CDR3. TCRdb passed the multiplex PCR reads through MiXCR, listing each CDR3 protein once. Found here are 400,000 to 450,000 distinct CDR3 sequences, roughly 14% of them singletons; the top ten hold under 15%.

The chain couples TRBV3-1 to TRBJ2-5, with D maybe TRBD2 (6 bases). The TCR was taken from a man aged 18 to 30 with Graves' ophthalmopathy. The specimen sequenced was blood. CDR3 sequence reads: CASSQAWMRGDQETQYF. DNA for the CDR3: TGTGCCAGCAGCCAAGCTTGGATGCGGGGAGATCAAGAGACCCAGTACTTC.